The present entry profiles one T cell receptor (beta chain) with its context. Its antigen remains unidentified. Presence of unique molecular identifiers characterized the TCR beta cDNA libraries. TCRdb reprocessed the PCR reads with MiXCR, giving one entry per CDR3 protein. Of about 820,000 distinct CDR3 sequences in the sample, roughly 50% were seen once. This entry comes from a study of post-analysis software for immune sequencing data. Regarding the study as a whole: Patients had higher frequencies than controls of five or six TRBV segments, including TRBV5-6, TRBV5-1 and TRBV20-1.

The CDR3 is 13 residues long. V gave up 8 bases and J gave up 6 bases; unmatched junction bases: 3. Germline V lookup: CDR1 DFQATT, CDR2 SNEGSKA (reference sequence). The sequence derives from a girl aged 10 to 17 with multiple sclerosis. V gene TRBV20-1 combines with J gene TRBJ2-1, with 14 nucleotides matching TRBD2. The sample taken for sequencing was blood. The CDR3: CSSGTSGGNEQFF. The CDR3 coding sequence is TGCAGTTCCGGGACTAGCGGGGGCAATGAGCAGTTCTTC.